The rows below give T cell receptor beta chains drawn from one sample of a study of graft-versus-host responses after intestinal transplantation. Their antigen targets remain unknown. Sequencing used immunoSEQ multiplex PCR; TCRdb keeps in-frame clones, though not all of them. This sample has 70,000 or so clones, with nearly 85% found just once. Sequencing used unstimulated CD4+ T cells sorted from spleen or lymph node cells, obtained before transplant. These receptors originate from a human donor who was the organ donor for an intestinal transplant. CDR3s include the opening cysteine and the closing phenylalanine or tryptophan. Fields, in order: D gene, clone size, V gene, J gene, CDR3 length, CDR3 DNA, CDR3 protein. D genes are given only for firm matches. Part of the rows lack a size; the others show once, few, many or a class for expanded clones.

d_gene: TRBD2
abundance: -
v_gene: TRBV19
j_gene: TRBJ2-3
len: 13
CDR3nt: TGTGCCAGCGGACTAGAGGGGACAGATACGCAGTATTTT
CDR3aa: CASGLEGTDTQYF

d_gene: -
abundance: -
v_gene: TRBV6-1
j_gene: TRBJ1-4
len: 15
CDR3nt: TGTGCCAGCAGTGCGATTCTAGTGGCTAATGAAAAACTGTTTTTT
CDR3aa: CASSAILVANEKLFF

d_gene: TRBD1
abundance: -
v_gene: TRBV5-1
j_gene: TRBJ2-3
len: 14
CDR3nt: TGCGCCAGCAGAACCGGGACAGATGCAGATACGCAGTATTTT
CDR3aa: CASRTGTDADTQYF

d_gene: -
abundance: -
v_gene: TRBV28
j_gene: TRBJ1-1
len: 15
CDR3nt: TGTGCCAGCAGTTTTTTCCCTAAAAAGGGGACTGAAGCTTTCTTT
CDR3aa: CASSFFPKKGTEAFF

d_gene: -
abundance: -
v_gene: TRBV25-1
j_gene: TRBJ2-2
len: 16
CDR3nt: TGTGCCAGCAGTGAAGGTCGCGGAGCCTCGGCCGGGGAGCTGTTTTTT
CDR3aa: CASSEGRGASAGELFF

d_gene: TRBD1
abundance: -
v_gene: TRBV19
j_gene: TRBJ1-4
len: 13
CDR3nt: TGTGCCAGTAGGAGACAGGGAGATGAAAAACTGTTTTTT
CDR3aa: CASRRQGDEKLFF

d_gene: -
abundance: -
v_gene: TRBV25-1
j_gene: TRBJ1-1
len: 13
CDR3nt: TGTGCCAGCAGTGAATGGGAGGGGGGGGAGGCTTTCTTT
CDR3aa: CASSEWEGGEAFF

d_gene: TRBD1
abundance: -
v_gene: TRBV14
j_gene: TRBJ1-2
len: 15
CDR3nt: TGTGCCAGCAGCCAAGCCGGGACAGGGGGGTATGGCTACACCTTC
CDR3aa: CASSQAGTGGYGYTF

d_gene: TRBD1
abundance: -
v_gene: TRBV18
j_gene: TRBJ2-2
len: 19
CDR3nt: TGTGCCAGCTCACCGCTCCCAGTCCGACAGGGGGCTGGCACCGGGGAGCTGTTTTTT
CDR3aa: CASSPLPVRQGAGTGELFF

d_gene: TRBD1
abundance: once
v_gene: TRBV7-3
j_gene: TRBJ2-2
len: 17
CDR3nt: TGTGCCAGCAGCAAACAGGGGGCCCGTTCGAACACCGGGGAGCTGTTTTTT
CDR3aa: CASSKQGARSNTGELFF

d_gene: TRBD1
abundance: -
v_gene: TRBV13
j_gene: TRBJ2-3
len: 18
CDR3nt: TGTGCCAGCAGCCCCGGGACAGGGGTTCCACCTAGCACAGATACGCAGTATTTT
CDR3aa: CASSPGTGVPPSTDTQYF

d_gene: -
abundance: -
v_gene: TRBV11-1
j_gene: TRBJ1-2
len: 12
CDR3nt: TGTGCCAGCAGCGCGGACAGCTATGGCTACACCTTC
CDR3aa: CASSADSYGYTF

d_gene: -
abundance: -
v_gene: TRBV7-3
j_gene: TRBJ2-3
len: 12
CDR3nt: TGTGCCAGCAGCCTAGACAGGTATACGCAGTATTTT
CDR3aa: CASSLDRYTQYF

d_gene: TRBD2
abundance: -
v_gene: TRBV7-2
j_gene: TRBJ2-1
len: 16
CDR3nt: TGTGCCAGCAGCTATTCTAGCGGGTCCCTCTACAATGAGCAGTTCTTC
CDR3aa: CASSYSSGSLYNEQFF

d_gene: TRBD1
abundance: -
v_gene: TRBV7-2
j_gene: TRBJ2-2
len: 15
CDR3nt: TGTGCCAGCAGCTTAGCAGGGGGCGGCACCGGGGAGCTGTTTTTT
CDR3aa: CASSLAGGGTGELFF

d_gene: -
abundance: once
v_gene: TRBV28
j_gene: TRBJ2-3
len: 15
CDR3nt: TGTGCCAGCAGTTCCTCCTCACGTGGCAAAGATACGCAGTATTTT
CDR3aa: CASSSSSRGKDTQYF

d_gene: -
abundance: once
v_gene: TRBV7-8
j_gene: TRBJ2-1
len: 10
CDR3nt: TGTGCCACAGGCGTCAATGAGCAGTTCTTC
CDR3aa: CATGVNEQFF

d_gene: -
abundance: -
v_gene: TRBV5-1
j_gene: TRBJ2-2
len: 13
CDR3nt: TGCGCCAGCAGCCACTCGGACACCGGGGAGCTGTTTTTT
CDR3aa: CASSHSDTGELFF

d_gene: -
abundance: -
v_gene: TRBV7-3
j_gene: TRBJ2-5
len: 13
CDR3nt: TGTGCCAGCAGCTTATCCAGGGGAGAGACCCAGTACTTC
CDR3aa: CASSLSRGETQYF

d_gene: -
abundance: -
v_gene: TRBV7-2
j_gene: TRBJ2-5
len: 13
CDR3nt: TGTGCCAGCAGCTTAGGTAGACAAGAGACCCAGTACTTC
CDR3aa: CASSLGRQETQYF

d_gene: TRBD2
abundance: few
v_gene: TRBV11-2
j_gene: TRBJ2-5
len: 17
CDR3nt: TGTGCCAGCAGCTTTAGGACTAGCGGGGGCATCCGAGAGACCCAGTACTTC
CDR3aa: CASSFRTSGGIRETQYF

d_gene: TRBD2
abundance: -
v_gene: TRBV20-1
j_gene: TRBJ2-4
len: 11
CDR3nt: TGCAGTGCTAGGGGCGGGGGGGACCAGTACTTC
CDR3aa: CSARGGGDQYF

d_gene: -
abundance: -
v_gene: TRBV5-4
j_gene: TRBJ1-2
len: 14
CDR3nt: TGTGCCAGCAGCTTGTCTCAGGGAGGCGCTGGCTACACCTTC
CDR3aa: CASSLSQGGAGYTF

d_gene: -
abundance: -
v_gene: TRBV7-9
j_gene: TRBJ2-5
len: 14
CDR3nt: TGTGCCAGCAGCTTATTAACAGGGTGGGAGACCCAGTACTTC
CDR3aa: CASSLLTGWETQYF

d_gene: TRBD2
abundance: -
v_gene: TRBV5-6
j_gene: TRBJ2-1
len: 15
CDR3nt: TGTGCCAGCAGCATAGGACTAGCGGGGGAGAATGAGCAGTTCTTC
CDR3aa: CASSIGLAGENEQFF

d_gene: -
abundance: once
v_gene: TRBV11-3
j_gene: TRBJ2-3
len: 15
CDR3nt: TGTGCCAGCAGCTTAGAGTCGGGGGATGGAGATACGCAGTATTTT
CDR3aa: CASSLESGDGDTQYF

d_gene: -
abundance: -
v_gene: TRBV7-2
j_gene: TRBJ1-1
len: 14
CDR3nt: TGTGCCAGCAGCTTAGGCCTCAGGGAAGCTGAAGCTTTCTTT
CDR3aa: CASSLGLREAEAFF

d_gene: TRBD2
abundance: -
v_gene: TRBV7-2
j_gene: TRBJ2-1
len: 16
CDR3nt: TGTGCCAGCAGCTTAGTCAGCGGGGGGGCTTACAATGAGCAGTTCTTC
CDR3aa: CASSLVSGGAYNEQFF

d_gene: TRBD1
abundance: -
v_gene: TRBV6-5
j_gene: TRBJ1-6
len: 16
CDR3nt: TGTGCCAGCAGTTACGACAGGGAAAGGTGGAATTCACCCCTCCACTTT
CDR3aa: CASSYDRERWNSPLHF

d_gene: TRBD1
abundance: -
v_gene: TRBV29-1
j_gene: TRBJ2-5
len: 13
CDR3nt: TGCAGCGTTGTGCCGGGACAGGGAGAGACCCAGTACTTC
CDR3aa: CSVVPGQGETQYF

d_gene: TRBD1
abundance: -
v_gene: TRBV30
j_gene: TRBJ1-2
len: 14
CDR3nt: TGTGCCTGGAGCACGACAGGGAGAACCTATGGCTACACCTTC
CDR3aa: CAWSTTGRTYGYTF

d_gene: TRBD1
abundance: few
v_gene: TRBV10-1
j_gene: TRBJ2-3
len: 15
CDR3nt: TGCGCCAGCAGTGAGCCAGGAAGGGGGCCAGATACGCAGTATTTT
CDR3aa: CASSEPGRGPDTQYF

d_gene: TRBD1
abundance: -
v_gene: TRBV28
j_gene: TRBJ1-5
len: 15
CDR3nt: TGTGCCAGCAGTCCCCAACAGGGGGCAAGTCAGCCCCAGCATTTT
CDR3aa: CASSPQQGASQPQHF

d_gene: -
abundance: few
v_gene: TRBV7-8
j_gene: TRBJ1-4
len: 13
CDR3nt: TGTGCCAGTTCTGGGGGGTTGGATGAAAAACTGTTTTTT
CDR3aa: CASSGGLDEKLFF

d_gene: -
abundance: -
v_gene: TRBV28
j_gene: TRBJ2-2
len: 14
CDR3nt: TGTGCCAGCAGTCCCGCAGGGAACACCGGGGAGCTGTTTTTT
CDR3aa: CASSPAGNTGELFF

d_gene: -
abundance: -
v_gene: TRBV5-1
j_gene: TRBJ2-2
len: 15
CDR3nt: TGCGCCAGCAGCTTCACGGGGACTAACACCGGGGAGCTGTTTTTT
CDR3aa: CASSFTGTNTGELFF